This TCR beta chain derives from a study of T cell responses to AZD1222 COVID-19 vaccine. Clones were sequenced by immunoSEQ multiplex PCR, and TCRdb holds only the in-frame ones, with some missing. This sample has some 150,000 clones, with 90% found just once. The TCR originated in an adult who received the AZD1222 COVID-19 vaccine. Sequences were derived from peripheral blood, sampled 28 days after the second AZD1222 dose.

The CDR3, as DNA: TGTGCCAGCACTGGGACCAGGGCCACAGATACGCAGTATTTT. Translating it yields CASTGTRATDTQYF. The V call is TRBV6-5, the J call TRBJ2-3; D is tentatively TRBD1 or TRBD2 (5 bases each). The CDR3 contains 14 residues. V was trimmed by 7 bases and J by 2 bases, leaving 13 bases between them. Germline values: CDR1 MNHEY, CDR2 SVGAGI.